This T cell receptor (beta chain) was sequenced during a study of CD8+ T cells in alopecia areata. The authors extracted RNA and reverse transcribed it into cDNA as the sequencing template. Sequencing was performed with immunoSEQ multiplex PCR; in TCRdb, only in-frame clones are kept and a portion is missing. The table shows about 190,000 clones, with around 56% occurring only once. V gave up 4 bases and J gave up 3 bases, with 14 bases separating them. The CDR3 has 15 residues. CDR1 is SGHRS, CDR2 YFSETQ, per germline. General study points: Many expanded lesional clones remained in scalp and blood on tofacitinib.

With regard to this clone: The antigen remains unidentified.

Treatment described: oral pan-JAK inhibitor, 5-10 mg twice daily. Peripheral blood samples and lesional scalp punch biopsies were obtained from alopecia areata patients. The origin of this receptor is a human donor with alopecia areata. The chain recombines TRBV5-1 with TRBJ2-1; the D is unclear. The material was CD4+ T cells sorted from blood, obtained at week 4, from a patient treated with tofacitinib. CDR3 sequence: CASSLSGPLYNEQFF. The DNA for the CDR3 is TGCGCCAGCAGCCTCTCAGGTCCGCTCTACAATGAGCAGTTCTTC.